These 24 T cell receptor beta chains originate from one sample sequenced in a study of blood T cell repertoires in COVID-19. TCRdb's table, derived via immunoSEQ multiplex PCR, lists solely in-frame clones and lacks some. The table has 200,000 to 250,000 clones, over 80% seen once. Material: PBMCs or T cells enriched from blood (not recorded which). Source of these receptors: a woman aged 18 to 35 who had recovered from COVID-19.

V usage is TRBV7-9 and J usage is TRBJ1-2, with a possible D match to TRBD1 (5 bases). The CDR3 is 13 amino acids. V dropped 1 base and J dropped 3 bases, with 6 bases sitting between them. CDR1 is SEHNR and CDR2 is FQNEAQ in the germline V gene (reference sequence). The CDR3 coding sequence is TGTGCCAGCAGCTTAGGCAGGGACTATGGCTACACCTTC. Translated: CASSLGRDYGYTF.

The V gene is TRBV9, the J gene TRBJ2-1; maybe TRBD2 (6 bases). In germline, CDR1 is SGDLS, CDR2 YYNGEE. The CDR3 sequence is 14 residues long. Trimming took off 2 bases at V and 5 bases at J, with 11 bases between the two ends. The CDR3 loop reads CASSVQDYHNEQFF. CDR3 DNA sequence: TGTGCCAGCAGCGTCCAGGACTACCACAATGAGCAGTTCTTC. Based on the CDR3 plus reference TRBV9 and TRBJ2-1, the full variable domain is DSGVTQTPKHLITATGQRVTLRCSPRSGDLSVYWYQQSLDQGLQFLIQYYNGEERAKGNILERFSAQQFPDLHSELNLSSLELGDSALYFCASSVQDYHNEQFFGPGTRLTVL.

J is TRBJ1-1 and V is TRBV9; D may be TRBD1 (5 bases). The germline V gene encodes CDR1 SGDLS and CDR2 YYNGEE. The CDR3 covers 15 residues. V lost 4 bases and J lost 6, with 19 bases in between. CDR3: CASSPYTGGMSEAFF. The CDR3 coding sequence is TGTGCCAGCAGCCCCTACACGGGGGGGATGTCTGAAGCTTTCTTT.

The rearrangement uses TRBV28 and TRBJ2-3; unclear D gene. The CDR3 is 14 residues long. V lost 2 bases, J lost 3 bases, and 9 bases lay in between. Germline values: CDR1 MDHEN, CDR2 SYDVKM. The DNA for the CDR3 is TGTGCCAGCAGTTTACAACTTACTACAGATACGCAGTATTTT. As protein: CASSLQLTTDTQYF. The variable domain in full, with the rest retrieved from reference TRBV28 and TRBJ2-3, is DVKVTQSSRYLVKRTGEKVFLECVQDMDHENMFWYRQDPGLGLRLIYFSYDVKMKEKGDIPEGYSVSREKKERFSLILESASTNQTSMYLCASSLQLTTDTQYFGPGTRLTVL.

This chain joins TRBV9 and TRBJ1-2; 7 bases match TRBD1. Germline loops: CDR1 SGDLS, CDR2 YYNGEE. This CDR3 is 12 amino acids long. V was clipped by 3 bases and J by 8 bases; unmatched bases: 4. Written as DNA, the CDR3 is TGTGCCAGCAGCGCCCAGGGGGAAGGCTACACCTTC. This translates into CASSAQGEGYTF.

This clone appeared a single time. In DNA form, the CDR3 reads TGTGCCAGCAGCGTCAACAGGAACACTGAAGCTTTCTTT. Protein product: CASSVNRNTEAFF. The rearrangement joins TRBV11-3 to TRBJ1-1; no definite D call. The germline V gene has CDR1 SGHNT and CDR2 YENEEA. The V end lost 5 bases, the J end lost 1 base, and 8 bases lay between the germline ends. The CDR3 totals 13 residues.

The rearrangement links TRBV7-2 to TRBJ1-1, with D hard to call. V lost 2 bases to trimming and J lost 0 bases, with 13 bases between them. The CDR3 length is 16 residues. Germline CDR1 and CDR2: SGHTA and FQGNSA. CDR3 residues: CASSLPPTRLNTEAFF. The CDR3 DNA follows: TGTGCCAGCAGCTTACCCCCGACACGCCTGAACACTGAAGCTTTCTTT.

About this clone itself: Its ends do not fully match the called genes, so a read error is possible. The chain joins TRBV2 to TRBJ1-1, with 10 bases lining up with TRBD1. The CDR3 is 13 amino acids. The germline V gene encodes CDR1 SNHLY and CDR2 FYNNEI. CDR3 nucleotide sequence: TGTGCCAGCAGTGAAAGACAGGGGGCCCATCCTGACTTT. As protein: CASSERQGAHPDF.

As DNA, the CDR3 is TGTGCCAGCAGTCGCGACACCACTGGAAACACCATATATTTT. Translated: CASSRDTTGNTIYF. The chain links TRBV5-6 to TRBJ1-3; the D is unclear. The CDR3 is 14 amino acids. Germline assignment: CDR1 SGHDT and CDR2 YYEEEE. V was shortened by 5 bases and J by 2 bases, with 11 bases between the two germline ends.

The chain couples TRBV5-6 to TRBJ2-7, with D unclear. This CDR3 contains 11 residues. The germline CDR1 and CDR2 sequences are SGHDT and YYEEEE. Trimming left V 1 base short and J 5 bases short, with 4 bases between. CDR3 loop: CASSLYDEQYF. The DNA of the CDR3 is TGTGCCAGCAGCTTGTATGACGAGCAGTACTTC.

The gene calls are TRBV27 and TRBJ2-3, with TRBD1 matching 9 bases. Looked up from germline, CDR1 is MNHEY and CDR2 is SMNVEV (reference sequence). This CDR3 region has 16 residues. V shed 7 bases and J 4 bases; nucleotides not matched to a gene: 12. CDR3 sequence (DNA): TGTGCCAGCACTACAATGGGACAGGGTGGCGCAGATACGCAGTATTTT. Encoded protein: CASTTMGQGGADTQYF.

This chain joins TRBV28 and TRBJ1-2, with D possibly TRBD1 on 6 matching bases. V lost 8 bases and J lost 5, with 15 bases in between. The germline gives CDR1 MDHEN, CDR2 SYDVKM. The CDR3 totals 13 residues. CDR3 bases: TGTGCCAGCGCGACGGGGGGCCGGTATGGCTACACCTTC. Translation gives CASATGGRYGYTF.

The chain links TRBV19 to TRBJ1-2; D gene uncertain. The CDR3 is made up of 13 amino acids. Germline loops: CDR1 LNHDA, CDR2 SQIVND (reference sequence). V gave up 4 bases and J gave up 8 bases, with 14 bases separating them. The CDR3 region is CASSSTASHGYTF. Here the CDR3 DNA reads TGTGCCAGTAGTAGCACAGCCTCCCACGGCTACACCTTC.

The genes are TRBV6-2 or TRBV6-3 and TRBJ1-1; the D is unclear. V lost 3 bases and J lost 8, with 16 bases in between. The CDR3 is made up of 14 amino acids. Germline lookup yields CDR1 MNHEY and CDR2 SVGEGT. The CDR3 reads CASSYVLKAGEAFF. The CDR3 DNA reads as TGTGCCAGCAGTTATGTCCTAAAAGCAGGAGAAGCTTTCTTT.

The chain carries TRBV7-8 and TRBJ1-2; no reliable D call. The CDR3 is made up of 13 amino acids. V was clipped by 5 bases and J by 8 bases, with 15 bases between them. Germline CDR1 and CDR2: SGHVS and FQNEAQ. The CDR3 here is CASSRRETGGYTF. The CDR3 DNA reads as TGTGCCAGCAGCCGTCGTGAAACGGGAGGCTACACCTTC.

The chain links TRBV11-1 to TRBJ2-7, with D tentatively TRBD1 (7 bases). V lost 3 bases, J lost 3 bases, and 12 bases lay in between. Looked up from germline, CDR1 is SGHAT and CDR2 is FQDESV (reference sequence). CDR3 length equals 14 residues. Here the CDR3 reads CASSFGGTVYEQYF. The CDR3 nucleotides read TGTGCCAGCAGCTTTGGAGGGACAGTCTACGAGCAGTACTTC.

The chain combines TRBV28 with TRBJ1-1; the D gene is possibly TRBD1 (5 bases). The V and J ends lost 7 bases and 12 bases respectively, with 15 bases between them. Germline V lookup: CDR1 MDHEN, CDR2 SYDVKM. The CDR3 has 11 residues. The CDR3 sequence: CASTKGDFPFF. For the CDR3, the DNA is TGTGCCAGCACCAAAGGGGACTTCCCTTTCTTT.

This clone was detected once. The rearrangement links TRBV5-4 to TRBJ2-2; D is uncertain. V lost 4 bases to trimming and J lost 3 bases, with 10 bases between them. The CDR3 totals 14 residues. The germline CDR1 and CDR2 sequences are SGHNT and YYREEE (reference sequence). Written as DNA, the CDR3 is TGTGCCAGCAGCAGAAGAGCCGACACCGGGGAGCTGTTTTTT. It translates to CASSRRADTGELFF.

This chain joins TRBV15 and TRBJ2-5, with TRBD1 matching 7 bases. From germline, CDR1 is LNHNV and CDR2 YYDKDF (reference sequence). V gave up 3 bases and J gave up 4 bases; unmatched junction bases: 11. CDR3 length equals 16 residues. In DNA, the CDR3 is TGTGCCACCAGCAGCCTGGACAGGACCGGGGCAGAGACCCAGTACTTC. Translated, it gives CATSSLDRTGAETQYF. The full variable domain, its missing parts supplied by reference TRBV15 and TRBJ2-5, is DAMVIQNPRYQVTQFGKPVTLSCSQTLNHNVMYWYQQKSSQAPKLLFHYYDKDFNNEADTPDNFQSRRPNTSFCFLDIRSPGLGDTAMYLCATSSLDRTGAETQYFGPGTRLLVL.

This chain joins TRBV5-4 and TRBJ1-2; D is possibly TRBD1 (5 bases). The germline CDR1 and CDR2 sequences are SGHNT and YYREEE (reference sequence). V dropped 1 base and J dropped 4 bases, with 8 bases sitting between them. There are 13 residues in the CDR3. The CDR3 nucleotides read TGTGCCAGCAGCTTGCCCGGGGGCTATGGCTACACCTTC. Protein: CASSLPGGYGYTF.

This chain joins TRBV28 and TRBJ2-1, with 7 positions matching TRBD1. This CDR3 contains 16 residues. Germline assignment: CDR1 MDHEN and CDR2 SYDVKM. V lost 5 bases, J lost 5 bases, and 12 bases stayed unmatched. The CDR3 loop reads CASSPHRDRLNNEQFF. For the CDR3, the DNA is TGTGCCAGCAGTCCACACCGGGACAGACTCAACAATGAGCAGTTCTTC.

This clone appeared a single time. The chain recombines TRBV4-1 with TRBJ1-1; TRBD1 might be the D (6 bases). This CDR3 has 14 residues. Germline values: CDR1 MGHRA, CDR2 YSYEKL. Trimming cost V 3 bases and J 10 bases, with 18 bases left between them. The CDR3 nucleotides read TGCGCCAGCAGCCAGGGCAGGGGAATGGCGAGAGCTTTCTTT. Its protein product is CASSQGRGMARAFF.

The chain combines TRBV5-1 with TRBJ1-1, with D tentatively TRBD1 (5 bases). V was trimmed by 4 bases and J by 0 bases, leaving 10 bases between them. The CDR3 covers 14 residues. Germline values: CDR1 SGHRS, CDR2 YFSETQ. The CDR3 is CASSGAGMNTEAFF. CDR3 sequence (DNA): TGCGCCAGCAGCGGGGCAGGGATGAACACTGAAGCTTTCTTT.

The chain combines TRBV11-2 with TRBJ1-1; TRBD1 matches 10 bases. The CDR3 length is 14 residues. The germline V gene encodes CDR1 SGHAT and CDR2 FQNNGV. J was trimmed by 5 bases and V by 4 bases; bases with no gene match: 4. CDR3 sequence reads: CASSSTGGRTEAFF. Here the CDR3 DNA reads TGTGCCAGCAGCTCGACAGGGGGCAGGACTGAAGCTTTCTTT.